A selection of T cell receptor beta chains follows, all from one sample in a study of OX40 agonist ivuxolimab in advanced cancers. Method: immunoSEQ multiplex PCR; TCRdb's copy keeps in-frame clones and lacks some. This table holds some 46,000 clones, about 90% found once. The input for sequencing was CD4+ or CD8+ T cells sorted from blood, taken in a trial of the OX40 agonist ivuxolimab. All receptors come from an adult with an advanced solid tumor such as melanoma, head and neck, liver or kidney cancer. CDR3s include the opening cysteine and the closing phenylalanine or tryptophan. The D gene is left open where the match is weak. The size field is filled for only some rows; it gives once, few, many or a size class.

cdr3_aa: CASTWGPYEQYF
cdr3_nt: TGCGCCAGCACTTGGGGGCCTTACGAGCAGTACTTC
v_call: TRBV5-1
clone_size: .
j_call: TRBJ2-7
d_call: .

cdr3_aa: CASSTGSMTPLHF
cdr3_nt: TGTGCCAGCTCGACAGGTAGTATGACACCCCTCCACTTT
v_call: TRBV27
clone_size: .
j_call: TRBJ1-6
d_call: .

cdr3_aa: CASQGAWGYGYTF
cdr3_nt: TGTGCCAGTCAGGGGGCTTGGGGTTATGGCTACACCTTC
v_call: TRBV19
clone_size: .
j_call: TRBJ1-2
d_call: TRBD1

cdr3_aa: CASSQDPGTEKYNEQFF
cdr3_nt: TGCGCCAGCAGCCAAGACCCCGGGACAGAAAAGTACAATGAGCAGTTCTTC
v_call: TRBV4-1
clone_size: .
j_call: TRBJ2-1
d_call: TRBD1

cdr3_aa: CASSQKPVYEQYF
cdr3_nt: TGCGCCAGCAGCCAAAAACCTGTCTACGAGCAGTACTTC
v_call: TRBV4-1
clone_size: .
j_call: TRBJ2-7
d_call: .

cdr3_aa: CASSYSAGDGNTIYF
cdr3_nt: TGTGCCAGCAGTTACTCTGCAGGGGATGGAAACACCATATATTTT
v_call: TRBV6-5
clone_size: .
j_call: TRBJ1-3
d_call: .

cdr3_aa: CASSLGGVAQGEQFF
cdr3_nt: TGTGCCAGCAGCTTAGGGGGGGTGGCTCAGGGTGAGCAGTTCTTC
v_call: TRBV13
clone_size: .
j_call: TRBJ2-1
d_call: .

cdr3_aa: CSARDGPEQYF
cdr3_nt: TGCAGTGCTAGAGATGGCCCCGAGCAGTACTTC
v_call: TRBV20-1
clone_size: .
j_call: TRBJ2-7
d_call: .

cdr3_aa: CARSPKGGGTEQYF
cdr3_nt: TGTGCCAGAAGCCCGAAGGGGGGGGGCACCGAGCAGTACTTC
v_call: TRBV5-3
clone_size: .
j_call: TRBJ2-7
d_call: .

cdr3_aa: CASSLARGDYTF
cdr3_nt: TGTGCCAGCAGCTTAGCCAGGGGGGACTACACCTTC
v_call: TRBV7-9
clone_size: few
j_call: TRBJ1-2
d_call: TRBD1

cdr3_aa: CAATGRLEPQHF
cdr3_nt: TGTGCCGCCACGGGGAGGTTGGAGCCCCAGCATTTT
v_call: TRBV28
clone_size: .
j_call: TRBJ1-5
d_call: .

cdr3_aa: CASSSGQGGDEQYF
cdr3_nt: TGTGCCAGCAGCTCGGGACAGGGGGGGGACGAGCAGTACTTC
v_call: TRBV7-6
clone_size: .
j_call: TRBJ2-7
d_call: TRBD1

cdr3_aa: CSVGTSGKGGLAKNIQYF
cdr3_nt: TGCAGCGTTGGGACTAGCGGGAAAGGGGGGTTAGCCAAAAACATTCAGTACTTC
v_call: TRBV29-1
clone_size: .
j_call: TRBJ2-4
d_call: TRBD2

cdr3_aa: CASSLGSGISSEQFF
cdr3_nt: TGTGCCAGCAGCTTAGGAAGCGGGATATCCAGTGAGCAGTTCTTC
v_call: TRBV7-2
clone_size: .
j_call: TRBJ2-1
d_call: TRBD2

cdr3_aa: CASSYTTGELFF
cdr3_nt: TGTGCCAGCAGTTACACCACCGGGGAGCTGTTTTTT
v_call: TRBV6-6
clone_size: .
j_call: TRBJ2-2
d_call: .

cdr3_aa: CASSLDGNRVIDGYTF
cdr3_nt: TGTGCCAGCAGCTTAGATGGTAACAGGGTAATTGATGGCTACACCTTC
v_call: TRBV7-9
clone_size: .
j_call: TRBJ1-2
d_call: .

cdr3_aa: CASSSYGVGTGELFF
cdr3_nt: TGTGCCAGCAGCTCATACGGGGTTGGGACCGGGGAGCTGTTTTTT
v_call: TRBV5-6
clone_size: few
j_call: TRBJ2-2
d_call: .

cdr3_aa: CASSLLSSGANVLTF
cdr3_nt: TGTGCCAGCAGCTTGTTGTCCTCTGGGGCCAACGTCCTGACTTTC
v_call: TRBV4-2
clone_size: .
j_call: TRBJ2-6
d_call: .

cdr3_aa: CASSQPWQVVEQWEETQYF
cdr3_nt: TGCGCCAGCAGCCAACCGTGGCAGGTAGTAGAACAGTGGGAAGAGACCCAGTACTTC
v_call: TRBV4-1
clone_size: .
j_call: TRBJ2-5
d_call: .

cdr3_aa: CASSQDPITYNEQFF
cdr3_nt: TGTGCCAGCAGCCAAGACCCAATAACCTACAATGAGCAGTTCTTC
v_call: TRBV4-1
clone_size: .
j_call: TRBJ2-1
d_call: .

cdr3_aa: CASSQVGYQPQHF
cdr3_nt: TGTGCCAGCAGCCAAGTGGGGTATCAGCCCCAGCATTTT
v_call: TRBV4-2
clone_size: .
j_call: TRBJ1-5
d_call: .

cdr3_aa: CASSPRLAGGSYEQYF
cdr3_nt: TGTGCCAGCAGCCCCAGACTAGCGGGAGGGTCCTACGAGCAGTACTTC
v_call: TRBV9
clone_size: .
j_call: TRBJ2-7
d_call: TRBD2

cdr3_aa: CASSRLAGVSYEQYF
cdr3_nt: TGTGCCAGCAGCCGACTAGCGGGAGTCTCCTACGAGCAGTACTTC
v_call: TRBV9
clone_size: .
j_call: TRBJ2-7
d_call: TRBD2

cdr3_aa: CASGNRIQETQYF
cdr3_nt: TGCGCCAGCGGAAACAGGATCCAAGAGACCCAGTACTTC
v_call: TRBV5-1
clone_size: .
j_call: TRBJ2-5
d_call: .

cdr3_aa: CAISPDRVYEQYF
cdr3_nt: TGTGCCATCAGTCCGGACAGAGTCTACGAGCAGTACTTC
v_call: TRBV10-3
clone_size: once
j_call: TRBJ2-7
d_call: .

cdr3_aa: CASSSQGLSGNTIYF
cdr3_nt: TGTGCCAGCAGTTCCCAGGGGCTCTCTGGAAACACCATATATTTT
v_call: TRBV6-4
clone_size: once
j_call: TRBJ1-3
d_call: .

cdr3_aa: CASALQDREKLFF
cdr3_nt: TGTGCCAGCGCACTGCAGGATCGAGAAAAACTGTTTTTT
v_call: TRBV18
clone_size: .
j_call: TRBJ1-4
d_call: .

cdr3_aa: CASSGQGRGNTIYF
cdr3_nt: TGTGCCAGCAGCGGCCAAGGGAGAGGAAACACCATATATTTT
v_call: TRBV9
clone_size: .
j_call: TRBJ1-3
d_call: .

cdr3_aa: CASGLDWGRGPLHF
cdr3_nt: TGTGCTAGTGGTTTGGATTGGGGGAGAGGACCCCTCCACTTT
v_call: TRBV12-5
clone_size: .
j_call: TRBJ1-6
d_call: .

cdr3_aa: CASSLGRTDTQYF
cdr3_nt: TGTGCCAGCAGCCTGGGCCGCACAGATACGCAGTATTTT
v_call: TRBV14
clone_size: once
j_call: TRBJ2-3
d_call: .

cdr3_aa: CAGGLAGGQETQYF
cdr3_nt: TGTGCCGGTGGACTAGCGGGGGGCCAAGAGACCCAGTACTTC
v_call: TRBV11-2
clone_size: .
j_call: TRBJ2-5
d_call: TRBD2

cdr3_aa: CASSEAGTSLF
cdr3_nt: TGTGCCAGCAGTGAAGCGGGGACTAGCCTCTTC
v_call: TRBV6-1
clone_size: once
j_call: TRBJ2-1
d_call: TRBD2

cdr3_aa: CASSLWGQAYEQYF
cdr3_nt: TGTGCCAGCAGCTTATGGGGGCAAGCCTACGAGCAGTACTTC
v_call: TRBV7-2
clone_size: .
j_call: TRBJ2-7
d_call: .

cdr3_aa: CASSDYGNEQYF
cdr3_nt: TGTGCCAGCAGTGATTATGGGAACGAGCAGTACTTC
v_call: TRBV25-1
clone_size: .
j_call: TRBJ2-7
d_call: .

cdr3_aa: CASSLGQGAPNTGELFF
cdr3_nt: TGTGCCAGCAGTTTAGGACAGGGGGCCCCGAACACCGGGGAGCTGTTTTTT
v_call: TRBV28
clone_size: .
j_call: TRBJ2-2
d_call: TRBD1

cdr3_aa: CASSYSRGGETQYF
cdr3_nt: TGTGCCAGCAGTTACTCACGGGGAGGGGAGACCCAGTACTTC
v_call: TRBV6-6
clone_size: .
j_call: TRBJ2-5
d_call: TRBD2

cdr3_aa: CASSQESGRAVEQYF
cdr3_nt: TGCGCCAGCAGCCAAGAAAGCGGGAGGGCCGTCGAGCAGTACTTC
v_call: TRBV4-1
clone_size: .
j_call: TRBJ2-7
d_call: TRBD2

cdr3_aa: CASSFVLGFRNQPQHF
cdr3_nt: TGTGCCAGCAGCTTTGTGCTTGGGTTTCGCAATCAGCCCCAGCATTTT
v_call: TRBV7-8
clone_size: .
j_call: TRBJ1-5
d_call: .

cdr3_aa: CATSRDRNAGSAGNTIYF
cdr3_nt: TGTGCCACCAGCAGAGATCGGAACGCAGGGAGTGCTGGAAACACCATATATTTT
v_call: TRBV15
clone_size: .
j_call: TRBJ1-3
d_call: .

cdr3_aa: CASSLLVRADTQYF
cdr3_nt: TGTGCCAGCAGCTTGCTGGTACGTGCAGATACGCAGTATTTT
v_call: TRBV11-1
clone_size: .
j_call: TRBJ2-3
d_call: .

cdr3_aa: CASSQDGLTGGKNIQYF
cdr3_nt: TGTGCCAGCAGCCAAGATGGGCTGACAGGGGGCAAAAACATTCAGTACTTC
v_call: TRBV14
clone_size: .
j_call: TRBJ2-4
d_call: TRBD1

cdr3_aa: CSTVGTASTDTQYF
cdr3_nt: TGCAGCACCGTGGGGACAGCTAGCACAGATACGCAGTATTTT
v_call: TRBV29-1
clone_size: .
j_call: TRBJ2-3
d_call: TRBD1

cdr3_aa: CASSSTKTHNEQFF
cdr3_nt: TGTGCCAGCAGCTCGACAAAGACCCACAATGAGCAGTTCTTC
v_call: TRBV5-4
clone_size: .
j_call: TRBJ2-1
d_call: .

cdr3_aa: CASSGGLVPETQYF
cdr3_nt: TGTGCCAGCAGTGGGGGACTGGTACCTGAGACCCAGTACTTC
v_call: TRBV2
clone_size: .
j_call: TRBJ2-5
d_call: .

cdr3_aa: CASSERTKLGQFF
cdr3_nt: TGTGCCAGCAGTGAGAGGACGAAATTGGGGCAGTTCTTC
v_call: TRBV2
clone_size: .
j_call: TRBJ2-1
d_call: .

cdr3_aa: CASSLAYYEQYF
cdr3_nt: TGTGCCAGCAGCTTAGCCTACTACGAGCAGTACTTC
v_call: TRBV7-2
clone_size: .
j_call: TRBJ2-7
d_call: .